This T cell receptor (beta chain) was observed in a study of T cells after yellow fever vaccination. At the level of the study: Low-cell-number fractions were prepared with SMART-Seq v4 Ultra Low Input.

TCRdb independently ran MiXCR on the 5' RACE reads; one entry per CDR3 protein. The sample includes tens of thousands of distinct CDR3 sequences, roughly 8% seen only once; the top ten take 41%. This clonotype appeared a few times. The antigen is undetermined. Broader study findings: A weaker secondary response peaked on day 5, the primary on day 15. Of the clonotypes, a small share occurred in both CD4 and CD8 compartments. Most primary-vaccination clones reappeared after the booster (approximately 95% CD4, around 88% CD8).

This receptor was identified in a man aged 25 to 40 who received the YFV17D yellow fever vaccine. Sequenced material: CD8+ T cells sorted from PBMCs, taken on the day of the yellow fever booster vaccination.

The CDR3 protein is CASSLGGQNIQYF. CDR3 in DNA: TGTGCCAGCAGCTTAGGAGGGCAAAACATTCAGTACTTC. V gene TRBV13 combines with J gene TRBJ2-4; no clear D gene. The V gene lost 0 bases and the J gene lost 5 bases, with 5 bases spanning the gap. CDR3 length equals 13 residues. Germline V gene data show CDR1 as PRHDT and CDR2 as FYEKMQ (reference sequence).